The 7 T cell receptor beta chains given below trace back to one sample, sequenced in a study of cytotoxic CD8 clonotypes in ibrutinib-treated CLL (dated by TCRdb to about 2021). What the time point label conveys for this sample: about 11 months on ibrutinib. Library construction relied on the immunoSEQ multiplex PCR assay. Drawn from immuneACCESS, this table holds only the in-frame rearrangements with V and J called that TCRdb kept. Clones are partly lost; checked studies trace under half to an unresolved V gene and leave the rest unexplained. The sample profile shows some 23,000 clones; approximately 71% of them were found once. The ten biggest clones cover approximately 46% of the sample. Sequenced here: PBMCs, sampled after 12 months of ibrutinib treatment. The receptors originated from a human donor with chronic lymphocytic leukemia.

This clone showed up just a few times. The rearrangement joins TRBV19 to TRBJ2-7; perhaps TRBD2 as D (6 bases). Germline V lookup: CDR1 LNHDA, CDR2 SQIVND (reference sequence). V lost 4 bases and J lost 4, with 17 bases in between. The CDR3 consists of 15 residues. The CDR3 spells CASSTRAGWSYEQYF. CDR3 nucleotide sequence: TGTGCCAGTAGTACTCGAGCGGGTTGGTCGTACGAGCAGTACTTC.

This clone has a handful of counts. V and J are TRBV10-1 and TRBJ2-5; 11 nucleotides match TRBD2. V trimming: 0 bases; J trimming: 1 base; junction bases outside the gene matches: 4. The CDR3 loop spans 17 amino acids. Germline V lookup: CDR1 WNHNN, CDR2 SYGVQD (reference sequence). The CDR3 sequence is CASSESVLAGGQETQYF. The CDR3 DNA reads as TGCGCCAGCAGTGAGTCGGTCCTAGCGGGGGGCCAAGAGACCCAGTACTTC.

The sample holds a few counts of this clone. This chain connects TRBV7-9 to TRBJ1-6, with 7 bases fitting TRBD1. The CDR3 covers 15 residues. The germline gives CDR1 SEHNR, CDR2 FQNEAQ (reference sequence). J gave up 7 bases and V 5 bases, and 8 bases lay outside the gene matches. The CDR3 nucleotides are TGTGCCAGCAGCCCACGGCAGGGGGGGAATTCACCCCTCCACTTT. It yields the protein CASSPRQGGNSPLHF.

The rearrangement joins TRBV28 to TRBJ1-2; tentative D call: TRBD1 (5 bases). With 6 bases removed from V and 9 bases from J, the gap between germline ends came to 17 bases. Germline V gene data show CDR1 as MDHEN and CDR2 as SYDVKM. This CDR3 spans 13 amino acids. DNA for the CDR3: TGTGCCAGCAGGCTACAGGACCTCTCCCGCTACACCTTC. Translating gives CASRLQDLSRYTF.

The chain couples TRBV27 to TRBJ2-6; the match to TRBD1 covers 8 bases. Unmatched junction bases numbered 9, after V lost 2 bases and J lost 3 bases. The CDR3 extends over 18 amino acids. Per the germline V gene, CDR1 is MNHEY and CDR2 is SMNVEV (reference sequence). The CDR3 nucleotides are TGTGCCAGCAGTTTACGGACAGGGAAGTCGGTTGGGGCCAACGTCCTGACTTTC. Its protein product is CASSLRTGKSVGANVLTF.

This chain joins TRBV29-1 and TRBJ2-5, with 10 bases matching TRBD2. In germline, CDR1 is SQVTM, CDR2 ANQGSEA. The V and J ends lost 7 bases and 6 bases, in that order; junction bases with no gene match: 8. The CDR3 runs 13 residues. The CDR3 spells CSGRTSGHQTQYF. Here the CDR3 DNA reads TGCAGCGGGCGGACTAGCGGTCACCAGACCCAGTACTTC.

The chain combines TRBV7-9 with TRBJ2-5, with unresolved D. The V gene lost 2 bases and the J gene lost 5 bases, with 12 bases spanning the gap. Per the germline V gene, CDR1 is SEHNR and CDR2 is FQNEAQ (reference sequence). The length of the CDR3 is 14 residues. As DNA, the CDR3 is TGTGCCAGCAGCTTATGGGGTCTGTCGGAGACCCAGTACTTC. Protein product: CASSLWGLSETQYF.